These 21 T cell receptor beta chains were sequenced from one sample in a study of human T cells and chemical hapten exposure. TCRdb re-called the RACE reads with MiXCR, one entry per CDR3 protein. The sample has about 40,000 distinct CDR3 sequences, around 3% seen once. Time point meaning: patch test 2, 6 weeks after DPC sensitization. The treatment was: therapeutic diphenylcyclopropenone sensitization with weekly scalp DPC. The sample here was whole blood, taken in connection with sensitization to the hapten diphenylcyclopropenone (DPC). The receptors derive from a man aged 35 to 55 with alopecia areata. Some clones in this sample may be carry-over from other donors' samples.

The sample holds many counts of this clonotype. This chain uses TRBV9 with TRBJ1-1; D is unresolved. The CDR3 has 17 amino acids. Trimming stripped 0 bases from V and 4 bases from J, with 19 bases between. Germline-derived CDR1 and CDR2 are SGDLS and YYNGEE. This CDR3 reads CASSVGPLGMRGTEAFF. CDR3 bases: TGTGCCAGCAGCGTAGGCCCATTAGGAATGAGAGGCACTGAAGCTTTCTTT.

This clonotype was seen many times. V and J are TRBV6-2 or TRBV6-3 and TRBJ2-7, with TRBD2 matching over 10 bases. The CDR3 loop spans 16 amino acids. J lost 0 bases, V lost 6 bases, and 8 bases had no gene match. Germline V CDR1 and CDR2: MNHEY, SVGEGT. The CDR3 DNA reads TGTGCCAGCAGCCTTCTTAGCGGGAGGTTCTCCTACGAGCAGTACTTC. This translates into CASSLLSGRFSYEQYF.

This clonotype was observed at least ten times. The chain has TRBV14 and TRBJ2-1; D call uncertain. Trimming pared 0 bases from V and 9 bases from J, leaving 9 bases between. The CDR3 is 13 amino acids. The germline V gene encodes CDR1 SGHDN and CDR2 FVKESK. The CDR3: CASSQDPGAEQFF. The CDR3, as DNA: TGTGCCAGCAGCCAAGATCCTGGCGCTGAGCAGTTCTTC.

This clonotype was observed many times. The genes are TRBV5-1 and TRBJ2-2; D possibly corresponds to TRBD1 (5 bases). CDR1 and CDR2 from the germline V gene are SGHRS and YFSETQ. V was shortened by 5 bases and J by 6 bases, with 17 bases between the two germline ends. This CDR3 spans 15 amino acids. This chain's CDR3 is CASSSGSQASGELFF. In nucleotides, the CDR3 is TGCGCCAGCAGTTCCGGGTCACAGGCCTCCGGGGAGCTGTTTTTT.

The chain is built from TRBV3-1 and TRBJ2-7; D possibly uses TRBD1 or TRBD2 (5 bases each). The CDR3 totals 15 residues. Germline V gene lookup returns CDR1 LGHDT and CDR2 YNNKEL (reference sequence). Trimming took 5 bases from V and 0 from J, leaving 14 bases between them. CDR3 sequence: CASSSGPKSSYEQYF. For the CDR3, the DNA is TGTGCCAGCAGCTCGGGACCGAAGAGCTCCTACGAGCAGTACTTC.

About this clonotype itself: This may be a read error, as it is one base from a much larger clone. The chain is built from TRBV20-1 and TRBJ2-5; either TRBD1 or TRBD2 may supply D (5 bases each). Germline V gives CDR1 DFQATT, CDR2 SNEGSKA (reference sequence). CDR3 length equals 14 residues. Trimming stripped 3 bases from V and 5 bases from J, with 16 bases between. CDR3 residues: CSARGDMGRETQYF. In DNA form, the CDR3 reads TGCAGTGCTAGGGGAGACATGGGACGGGAGACCCAGTACTTC.

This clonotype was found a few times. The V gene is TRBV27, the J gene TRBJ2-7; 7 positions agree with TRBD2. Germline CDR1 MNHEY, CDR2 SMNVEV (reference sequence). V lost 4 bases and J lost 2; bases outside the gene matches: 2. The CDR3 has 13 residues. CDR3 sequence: CASSSGRPYEQYF. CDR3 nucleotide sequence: TGTGCCAGCAGTTCCGGGAGGCCCTACGAGCAGTACTTC.

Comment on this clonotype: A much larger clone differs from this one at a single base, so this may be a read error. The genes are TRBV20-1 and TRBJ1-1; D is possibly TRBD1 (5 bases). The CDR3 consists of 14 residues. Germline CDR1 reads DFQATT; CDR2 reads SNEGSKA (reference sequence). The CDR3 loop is CSANAPAGNTQAFF. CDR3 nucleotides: TGCAGTGCCAATGCTCCGGCAGGGAACACTCAAGCTTTCTTT.

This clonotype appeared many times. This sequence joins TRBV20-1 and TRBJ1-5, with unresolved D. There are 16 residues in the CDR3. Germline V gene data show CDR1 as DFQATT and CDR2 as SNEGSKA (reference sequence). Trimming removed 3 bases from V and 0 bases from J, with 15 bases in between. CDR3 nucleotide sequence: TGCAGTGCTAGGTCGGCGTCTCACTATAGCAATCAGCCCCAGCATTTT. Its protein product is CSARSASHYSNQPQHF.

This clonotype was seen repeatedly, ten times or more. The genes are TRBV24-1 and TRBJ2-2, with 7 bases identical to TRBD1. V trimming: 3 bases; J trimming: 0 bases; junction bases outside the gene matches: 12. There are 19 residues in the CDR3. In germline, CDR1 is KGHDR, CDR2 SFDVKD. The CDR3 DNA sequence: TGTGCCACCAGTGATCCGCCACTGACAGGGAGCGCGAACACCGGGGAGCTGTTTTTT. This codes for CATSDPPLTGSANTGELFF.

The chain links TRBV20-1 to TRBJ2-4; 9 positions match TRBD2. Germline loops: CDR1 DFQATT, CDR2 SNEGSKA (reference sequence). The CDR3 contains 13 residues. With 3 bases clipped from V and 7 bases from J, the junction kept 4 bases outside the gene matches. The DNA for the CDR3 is TGCAGTGCTAGGGGAAGCGGGAGGAACATTCAGTACTTC. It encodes CSARGSGRNIQYF.

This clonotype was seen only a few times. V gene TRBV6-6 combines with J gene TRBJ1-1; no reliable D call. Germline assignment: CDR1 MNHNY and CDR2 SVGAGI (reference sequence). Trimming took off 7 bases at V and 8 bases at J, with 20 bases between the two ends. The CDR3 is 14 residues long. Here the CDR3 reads CASTEWGLHLEAFF. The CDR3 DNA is TGTGCCAGCACCGAATGGGGTCTCCATCTAGAAGCTTTCTTT.

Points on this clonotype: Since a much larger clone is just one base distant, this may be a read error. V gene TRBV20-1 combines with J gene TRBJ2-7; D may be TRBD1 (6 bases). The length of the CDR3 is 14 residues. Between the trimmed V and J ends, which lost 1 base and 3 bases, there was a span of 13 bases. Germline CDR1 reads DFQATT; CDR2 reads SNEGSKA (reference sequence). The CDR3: CSARVGTNNYEQYF. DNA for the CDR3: TGCAGTGCTAGAGTTGGGACAAATAACTACGAGCAGTACTTC.

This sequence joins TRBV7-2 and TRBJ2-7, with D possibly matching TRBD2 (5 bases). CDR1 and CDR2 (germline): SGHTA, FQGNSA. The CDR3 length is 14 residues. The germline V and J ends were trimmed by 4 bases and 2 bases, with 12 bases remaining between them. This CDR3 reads CASSSGVKAYEQYF. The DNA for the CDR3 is TGTGCCAGCAGCTCCGGGGTCAAAGCCTACGAGCAGTACTTC. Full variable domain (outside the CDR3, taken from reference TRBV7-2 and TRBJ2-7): GAGVSQSPSNKVTEKGKDVELRCDPISGHTALYWYRQSLGQGLEFLIYFQGNSAPDKSGLPSDRFSAERTGGSVSTLTIQRTQQEDSAVYLCASSSGVKAYEQYFGPGTRLTVT.

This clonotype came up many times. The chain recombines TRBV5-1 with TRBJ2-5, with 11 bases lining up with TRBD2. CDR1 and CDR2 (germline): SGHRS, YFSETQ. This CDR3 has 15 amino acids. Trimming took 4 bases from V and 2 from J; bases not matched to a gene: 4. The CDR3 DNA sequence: TGCGCCAGCAGCAGAGGGACTAGCGGACAAGAGACCCAGTACTTC. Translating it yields CASSRGTSGQETQYF.

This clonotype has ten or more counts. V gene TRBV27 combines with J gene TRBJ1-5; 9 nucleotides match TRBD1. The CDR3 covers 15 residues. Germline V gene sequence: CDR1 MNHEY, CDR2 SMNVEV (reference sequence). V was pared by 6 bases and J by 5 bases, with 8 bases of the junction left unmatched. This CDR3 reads CASSSRRQGDQPQHF. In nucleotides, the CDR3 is TGTGCCAGCAGCTCGAGAAGACAGGGGGATCAGCCCCAGCATTTT.

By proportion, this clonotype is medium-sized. The CDR3 sequence is CASSFSSAGREPQHF. CDR3 bases: TGTGCCAGCAGTTTTAGTTCGGCAGGGCGAGAGCCCCAGCATTTT. This chain uses TRBV12-3 or TRBV12-4 with TRBJ1-5; D may be TRBD1 (5 bases). The CDR3 is made up of 15 amino acids. Deletions cut 3 bases from V and 8 bases from J, with 17 bases between.

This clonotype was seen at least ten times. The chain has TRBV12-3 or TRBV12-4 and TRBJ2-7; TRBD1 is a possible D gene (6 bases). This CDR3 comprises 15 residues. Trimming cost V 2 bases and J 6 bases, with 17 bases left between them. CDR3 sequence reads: CASSLLGAGMAEQYF. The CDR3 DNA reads TGTGCCAGCAGTTTATTGGGGGCCGGTATGGCCGAGCAGTACTTC.

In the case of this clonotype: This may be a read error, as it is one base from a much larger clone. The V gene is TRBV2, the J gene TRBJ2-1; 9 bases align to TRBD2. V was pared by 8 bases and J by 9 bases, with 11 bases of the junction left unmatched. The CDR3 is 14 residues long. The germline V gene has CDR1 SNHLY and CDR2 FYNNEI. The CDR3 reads CASGRPSGNTEQFF. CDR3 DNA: TGTGCCAGCGGGCGGCCTAGCGGGAACACTGAGCAGTTCTTC.

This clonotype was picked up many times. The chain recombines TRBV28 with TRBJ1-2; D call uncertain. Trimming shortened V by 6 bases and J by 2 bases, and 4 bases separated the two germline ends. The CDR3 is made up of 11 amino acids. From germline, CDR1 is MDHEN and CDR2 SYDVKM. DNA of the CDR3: TGTGCCAGCAGCAGGAACTATGGCTACACCTTC. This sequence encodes CASSRNYGYTF.

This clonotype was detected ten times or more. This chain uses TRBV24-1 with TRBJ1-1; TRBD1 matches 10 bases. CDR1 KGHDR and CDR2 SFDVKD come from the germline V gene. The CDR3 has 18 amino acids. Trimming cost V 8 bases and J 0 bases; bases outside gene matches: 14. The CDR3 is CATITGTGDLILNTEAFF. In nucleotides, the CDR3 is TGTGCCACCATAACAGGGACAGGGGACCTAATCCTGAACACTGAAGCTTTCTTT.